This TCR beta chain was identified during a study of T cell responses to AZD1222 COVID-19 vaccine. Concerning this clone itself: Antigen unknown.

The table came from immunoSEQ multiplex PCR; TCRdb's copy has only in-frame clones and leaves some out. The sample contains tens of thousands of clones, 75% to 90% of which appear only once. Germline assignment: CDR1 MNHEY and CDR2 SMNVEV (reference sequence). The CDR3 spans 20 residues. V was clipped by 3 bases and J by 1 base; unmatched bases: 16. Study-wide results and limits: Spike-specific TCR breadth and depth were elevated following two AZD1222 doses. Donor demographics were predominantly white British with a female majority; clonal diversity may be underestimated. The number of AZD1222 recipients seropositive at baseline was only five or six. Nearly half of spike-specific TCRs reportedly target unmutated variant regions.

The rearrangement joins TRBV27 to TRBJ1-3, with 9 bases that match TRBD1. Here the sequenced sample was peripheral blood, taken on day 0 of MenACWY control vaccination. This receptor was taken from an adult in good health. CDR3 bases: TGTGCCAGCAGTTTTTGGGAAAATACAGGGGGCATTGTATCTGGAAACACCATATATTTT. This sequence encodes CASSFWENTGGIVSGNTIYF.